The T cell receptor (beta chain) under discussion was sequenced for a study of blood T cell repertoires in COVID-19 (dated by TCRdb to the early 2020s). For the study in its entirety: The collaborator samples originated in the United States, Italy and Spain and spanned the acute and convalescent phases of COVID-19. The prospective study material was composed of cDNA or gDNA derived from T cells, B-cell-depleted T cells, or PBMCs. Deeply sampled blood TCRbeta repertoires from subjects exposed to, actively infected with, or recovered from COVID-19 were included in the dataset. A freely available public database, intended as a resource for researchers studying the immune response to SARS-CoV-2, is where the repertoires were released. The samples were drawn from two sources: the first 160 participants of the ongoing ImmuneRACE study, and 1,000 to 1,500 subjects contributed by 6 global collaborators. A de-identified subject ID, COVID-19 status, age in years and sex were almost always included in the sample metadata. Where available, HLA class I and class II types were taken from metadata supplied by the sample provider and were not determined by assay-based typing. The paper's findings and limits, for the study overall: The amount of clinical and demographic metadata varied by source and participant and was provided uncurated.

This clone was counted a single time. What antigen it recognizes has not been identified. No much larger clonotype is one base removed from it; base qualities were not supplied. CDR1 and CDR2 are read off the germline V gene (reference sequence) as LNHDA and SQIVND. From its cysteine to its phenylalanine, the CDR3 spans 11 amino acids. The entry retains the CDR3 DNA only, 33 bases that are in frame from base 1. V gives up 3 bases and J gives up 5 bases, and the segment between their germline ends measures 4 bases. At one collaborating source in Seattle, patients were enrolled during active infection and were followed longitudinally through the course of disease. The collaborating institutions used their own protocols to collect whole blood in K2EDTA tubes. Collaborator samples were shipped for TCRbeta analysis as frozen whole blood, isolated PBMCs, or DNA extracted from either sample type. TCRbeta CDR3 regions were amplified from genomic DNA by means of the immunoSEQ Assay, a bias-controlled multiplex PCR. Turning to the authors' computational methods: The number of nucleated cells in each sample was estimated by amplification of reference gene primers within the assay. To quantify the absolute abundance of each unique TCRbeta CDR3 rearrangement, sequence reads were collapsed and filtered. Productive Simpson clonality was computed per sample as the square root of Simpson's diversity index over productive rearrangements. In TCRdb, the immuneACCESS table is reduced to in-frame sequences with V and J assigned. These tables do not hold every clone; where another copy was compared, an unresolved V gene accounts for under half, and the others remain unexplained. V and J calls and clone size follow that table, whereas D and trimming were derived from the DNA. Within this sample are about 420,000 clones, with approximately 90% of them counted one time only. Roughly 0.78% of the sample is taken by the ten largest.

Specimen: peripheral blood. The rearranged segments are TRBV19 and TRBJ2-5, with no confident D gene call. The receptor comes from a man aged 18 to 30 with COVID-19, enrolled during active disease. Here the CDR3 is given as CASSMSETQYF. The nucleotide sequence reads as follows: TGTGCCAGTAGTATGTCGGAGACCCAGTACTTC.